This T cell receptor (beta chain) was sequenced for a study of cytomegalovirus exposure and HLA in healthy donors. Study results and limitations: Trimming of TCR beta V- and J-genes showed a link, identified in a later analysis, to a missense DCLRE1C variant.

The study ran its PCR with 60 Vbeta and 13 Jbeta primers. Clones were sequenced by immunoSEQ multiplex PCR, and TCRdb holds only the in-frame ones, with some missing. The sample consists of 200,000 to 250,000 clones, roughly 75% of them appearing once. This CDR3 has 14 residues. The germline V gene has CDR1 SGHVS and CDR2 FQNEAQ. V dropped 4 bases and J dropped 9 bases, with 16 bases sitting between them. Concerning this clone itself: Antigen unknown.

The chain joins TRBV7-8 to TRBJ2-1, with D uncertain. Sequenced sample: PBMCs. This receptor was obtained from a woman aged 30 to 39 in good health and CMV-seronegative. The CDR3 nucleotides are TGTGCCAGCAGCTCTCATCCCAGTAATGGTGAGCAGTTCTTC. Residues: CASSSHPSNGEQFF.